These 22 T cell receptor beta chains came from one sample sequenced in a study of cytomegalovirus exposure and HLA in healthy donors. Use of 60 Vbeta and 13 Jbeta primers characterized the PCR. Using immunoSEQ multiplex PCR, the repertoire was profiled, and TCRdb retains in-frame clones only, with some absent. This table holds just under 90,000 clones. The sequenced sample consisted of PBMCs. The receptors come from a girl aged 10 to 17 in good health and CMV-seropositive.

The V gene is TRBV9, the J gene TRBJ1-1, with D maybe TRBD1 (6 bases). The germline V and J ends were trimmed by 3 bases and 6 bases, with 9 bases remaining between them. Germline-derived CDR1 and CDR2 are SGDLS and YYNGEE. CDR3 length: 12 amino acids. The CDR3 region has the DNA TGTGCCAGCAGCGGGGGGGGCTCTGAAGCTTTCTTT. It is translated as CASSGGGSEAFF.

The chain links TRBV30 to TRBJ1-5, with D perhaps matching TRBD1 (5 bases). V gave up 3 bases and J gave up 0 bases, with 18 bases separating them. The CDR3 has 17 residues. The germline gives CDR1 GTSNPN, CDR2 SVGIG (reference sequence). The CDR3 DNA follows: TGTGCCTGGAGGGCAGGGAAAGCCCTCCCTAGCAATCAGCCCCAGCATTTT. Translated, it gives CAWRAGKALPSNQPQHF.

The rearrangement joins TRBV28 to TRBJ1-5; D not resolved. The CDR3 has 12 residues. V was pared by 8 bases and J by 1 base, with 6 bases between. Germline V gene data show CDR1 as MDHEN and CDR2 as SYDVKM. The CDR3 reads CASDTSNQPQHF. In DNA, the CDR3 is TGTGCCAGCGACACCAGCAATCAGCCCCAGCATTTT.

This CDR3 reads CASSLAVGANVLTF. CDR3 sequence (DNA): TGTGCCAGCAGCTTAGCTGTTGGGGCCAACGTCCTGACTTTC. The chain recombines TRBV11-2 with TRBJ2-6; no reliable D call. The CDR3 is 14 residues long. Germline CDR1 reads SGHAT; CDR2 reads FQNNGV. Trimming removed 1 base at V and 3 bases at J, with 4 bases between.

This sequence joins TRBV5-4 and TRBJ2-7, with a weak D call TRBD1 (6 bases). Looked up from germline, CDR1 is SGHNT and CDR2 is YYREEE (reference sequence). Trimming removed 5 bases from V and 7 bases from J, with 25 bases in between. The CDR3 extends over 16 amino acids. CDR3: CASSRQGFQILWEQYF. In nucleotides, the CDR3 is TGTGCCAGCAGTCGGCAGGGGTTTCAGATTTTGTGGGAGCAGTACTTC. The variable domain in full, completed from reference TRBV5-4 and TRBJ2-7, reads ETGVTQSPTHLIKTRGQQVTLRCSSQSGHNTVSWYQQALGQGPQFIFQYYREEENGRGNFPPRFSGLQFPNYSSELNVNALELDDSALYLCASSRQGFQILWEQYFGPGTRLTVT.

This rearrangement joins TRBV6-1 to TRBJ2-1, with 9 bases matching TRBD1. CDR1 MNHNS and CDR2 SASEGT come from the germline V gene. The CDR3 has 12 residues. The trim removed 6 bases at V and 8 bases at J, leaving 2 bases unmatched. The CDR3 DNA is TGTGCCAGCAGACAGGGGGCCTATGAGCAGTTCTTC. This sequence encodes CASRQGAYEQFF.

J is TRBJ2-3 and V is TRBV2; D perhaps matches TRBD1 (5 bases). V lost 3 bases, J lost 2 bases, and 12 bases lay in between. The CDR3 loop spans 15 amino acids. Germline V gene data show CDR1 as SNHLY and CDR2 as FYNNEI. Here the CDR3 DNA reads TGTGCCAGCAGTGATGTTGGGGCCTCCACAGATACGCAGTATTTT. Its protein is CASSDVGASTDTQYF.

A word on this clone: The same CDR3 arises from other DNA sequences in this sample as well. The CDR3 reads CASSPRGGLNTGELFF. In DNA form, the CDR3 reads TGTGCCAGCAGCCCTAGAGGGGGTTTGAACACCGGGGAGCTGTTTTTT. The rearrangement links TRBV9 to TRBJ2-2; D perhaps matches TRBD1 (6 bases). The CDR3 is 16 amino acids. The V gene's germline CDR1 is SGDLS and CDR2 YYNGEE. V gave up 4 bases and J gave up 1 base, with 14 bases separating them. Variable domain in full (rest from reference TRBV9 and TRBJ2-2): DSGVTQTPKHLITATGQRVTLRCSPRSGDLSVYWYQQSLDQGLQFLIQYYNGEERAKGNILERFSAQQFPDLHSELNLSSLELGDSALYFCASSPRGGLNTGELFFGEGSRLTVL.

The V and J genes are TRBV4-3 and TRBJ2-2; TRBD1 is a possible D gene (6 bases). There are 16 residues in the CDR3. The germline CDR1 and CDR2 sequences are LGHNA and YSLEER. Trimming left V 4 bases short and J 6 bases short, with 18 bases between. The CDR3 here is CASSRTGTINAGELFF. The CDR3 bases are TGCGCCAGCAGCCGGACCGGGACAATAAACGCCGGGGAGCTGTTTTTT.

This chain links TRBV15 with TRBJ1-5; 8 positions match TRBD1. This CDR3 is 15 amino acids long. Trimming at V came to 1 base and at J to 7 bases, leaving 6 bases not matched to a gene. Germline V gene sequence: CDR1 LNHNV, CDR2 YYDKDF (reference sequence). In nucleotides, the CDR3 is TGTGCCACCAGCAGAGTCACGACAGGGGACCAGCCCCAGCATTTT. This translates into CATSRVTTGDQPQHF.

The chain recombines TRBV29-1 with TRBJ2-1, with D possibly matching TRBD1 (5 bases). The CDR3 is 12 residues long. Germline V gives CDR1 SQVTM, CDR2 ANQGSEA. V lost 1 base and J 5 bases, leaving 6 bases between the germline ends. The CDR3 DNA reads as TGCAGCGTTGAAGTCAGGGACAATGAGCAGTTCTTC. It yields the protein CSVEVRDNEQFF.

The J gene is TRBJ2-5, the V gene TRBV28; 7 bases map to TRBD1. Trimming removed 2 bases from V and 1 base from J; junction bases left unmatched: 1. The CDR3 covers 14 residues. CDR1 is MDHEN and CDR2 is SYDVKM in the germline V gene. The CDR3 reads CASSLRTGQETQYF. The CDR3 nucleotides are TGTGCCAGCAGTTTAAGGACAGGCCAAGAGACCCAGTACTTC.

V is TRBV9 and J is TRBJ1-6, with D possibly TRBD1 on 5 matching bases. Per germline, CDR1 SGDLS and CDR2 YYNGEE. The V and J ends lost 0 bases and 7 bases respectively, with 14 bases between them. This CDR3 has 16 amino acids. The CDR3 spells CASSVDGGGGNSPLHF. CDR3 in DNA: TGTGCCAGCAGCGTAGACGGGGGTGGGGGAAATTCACCCCTCCACTTT.

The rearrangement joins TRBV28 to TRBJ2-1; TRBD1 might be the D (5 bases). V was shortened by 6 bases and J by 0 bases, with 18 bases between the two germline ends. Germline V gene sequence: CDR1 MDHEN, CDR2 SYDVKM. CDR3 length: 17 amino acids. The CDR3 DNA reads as TGTGCCAGCAGCCCGGCGCGCACGGACAACTCCTACAATGAGCAGTTCTTC. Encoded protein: CASSPARTDNSYNEQFF.

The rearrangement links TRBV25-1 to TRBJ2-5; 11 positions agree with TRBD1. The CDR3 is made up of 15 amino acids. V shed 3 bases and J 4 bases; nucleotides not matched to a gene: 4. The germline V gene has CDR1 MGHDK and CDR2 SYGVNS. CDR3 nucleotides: TGTGCCAGCAGTGACCCCGGGACAGGGGGAGAGACCCAGTACTTC. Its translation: CASSDPGTGGETQYF. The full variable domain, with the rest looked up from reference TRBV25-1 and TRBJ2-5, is EADIYQTPRYLVIGTGKKITLECSQTMGHDKMYWYQQDPGMELHLIHYSYGVNSTEKGDLSSESTVSRIRTEHFPLTLESARPSHTSQYLCASSDPGTGGETQYFGPGTRLLVL.

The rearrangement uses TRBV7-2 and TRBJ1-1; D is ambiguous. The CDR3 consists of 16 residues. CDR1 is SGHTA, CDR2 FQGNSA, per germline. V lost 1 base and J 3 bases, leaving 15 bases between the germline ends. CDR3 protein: CASSLGFRGRDTEAFF. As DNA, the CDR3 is TGTGCCAGCAGCTTAGGTTTCAGAGGGAGGGACACTGAAGCTTTCTTT.

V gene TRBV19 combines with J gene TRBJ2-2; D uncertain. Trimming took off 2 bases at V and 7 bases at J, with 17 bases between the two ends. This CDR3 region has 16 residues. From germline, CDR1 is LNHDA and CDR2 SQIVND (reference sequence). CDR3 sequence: CASSISRVWSIGELFF. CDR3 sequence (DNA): TGTGCCAGTAGTATATCCCGGGTTTGGAGCATCGGGGAGCTGTTTTTT.

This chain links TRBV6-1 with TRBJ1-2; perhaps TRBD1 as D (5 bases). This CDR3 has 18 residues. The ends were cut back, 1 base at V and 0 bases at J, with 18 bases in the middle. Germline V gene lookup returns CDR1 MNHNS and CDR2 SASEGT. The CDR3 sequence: CASSEEMGPPDANYGYTF. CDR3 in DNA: TGTGCCAGCAGTGAAGAAATGGGGCCGCCGGACGCTAACTATGGCTACACCTTC.

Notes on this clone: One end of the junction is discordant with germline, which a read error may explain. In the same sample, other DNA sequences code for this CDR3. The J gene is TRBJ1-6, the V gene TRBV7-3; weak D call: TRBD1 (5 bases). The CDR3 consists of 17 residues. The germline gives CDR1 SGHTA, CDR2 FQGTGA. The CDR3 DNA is TGTGCCAGCAGCTTAAGGGGCCATGGGGTTGTGAATTCACCCCTACACTTT. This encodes CASSLRGHGVVNSPLHF. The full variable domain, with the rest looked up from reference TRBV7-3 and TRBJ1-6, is GAGVSQTPSNKVTEKGKYVELRCDPISGHTALYWYRQSLGQGPEFLIYFQGTGAADDSGLPNDRFFAVRPEGSVSTLKIQRTERGDSAVYLCASSLRGHGVVNSPLHFGNGTRLTVT.

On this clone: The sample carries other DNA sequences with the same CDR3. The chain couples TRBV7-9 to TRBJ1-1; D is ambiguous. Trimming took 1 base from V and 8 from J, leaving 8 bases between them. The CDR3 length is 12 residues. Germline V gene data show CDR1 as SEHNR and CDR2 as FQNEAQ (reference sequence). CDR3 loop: CASSLGGVEAFF. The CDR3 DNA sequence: TGTGCCAGCAGCTTAGGTGGAGTGGAAGCTTTCTTT.

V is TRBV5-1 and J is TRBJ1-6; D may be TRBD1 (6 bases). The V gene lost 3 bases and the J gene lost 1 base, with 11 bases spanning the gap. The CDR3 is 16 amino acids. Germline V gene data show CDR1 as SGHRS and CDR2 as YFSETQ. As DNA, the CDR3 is TGCGCCAGCAGCTATACAGGGCCTTCCTATAATTCACCCCTCCACTTT. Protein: CASSYTGPSYNSPLHF.

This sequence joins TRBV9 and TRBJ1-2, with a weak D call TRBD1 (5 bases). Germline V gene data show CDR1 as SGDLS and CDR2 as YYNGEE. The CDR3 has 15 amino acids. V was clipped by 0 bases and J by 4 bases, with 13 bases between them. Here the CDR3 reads CASSVDAGLGYGYTF. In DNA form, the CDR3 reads TGTGCCAGCAGCGTAGATGCAGGGTTGGGCTATGGCTACACCTTC.